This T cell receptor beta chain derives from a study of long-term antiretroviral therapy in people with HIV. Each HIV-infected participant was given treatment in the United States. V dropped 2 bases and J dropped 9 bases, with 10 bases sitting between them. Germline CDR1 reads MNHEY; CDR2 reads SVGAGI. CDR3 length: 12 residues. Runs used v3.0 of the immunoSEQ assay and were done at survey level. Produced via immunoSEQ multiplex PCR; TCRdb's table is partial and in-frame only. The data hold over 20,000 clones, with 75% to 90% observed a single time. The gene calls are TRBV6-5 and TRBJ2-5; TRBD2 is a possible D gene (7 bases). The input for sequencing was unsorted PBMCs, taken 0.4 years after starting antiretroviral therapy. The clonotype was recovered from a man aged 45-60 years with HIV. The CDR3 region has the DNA TGTGCCAGCAGTTACGGGAGGGGGTCCCAGTACTTC. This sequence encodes CASSYGRGSQYF.